The rows below give T cell receptor beta chains drawn from one sample of a study of T cells in Graves' hyperthyroidism and ophthalmopathy. TCRdb independently ran MiXCR on the multiplex PCR reads; one entry per CDR3 protein. Here the sample spans about 480,000 distinct CDR3 sequences, around 24% being singletons. The specimen sequenced was blood. The source of these receptors is a woman in her thirties with Graves' ophthalmopathy. Each CDR3 is given with its conserved first and last residue. The D gene is left open where the match is weak. The size field is filled for only some rows; it gives once, few, many or a size class.

size,J,V,D,CDR3,DNA
many,TRBJ1-1,TRBV3-1,.,CASSQDGRNTEAFF,TGTGCCAGCAGCCAAGACGGGAGGAACACTGAAGCTTTCTTT
many,TRBJ2-7,TRBV12-3/TRBV12-4,.,CASGEGNIYEQYF,TGTGCCAGCGGAGAGGGGAACATCTACGAGCAGTACTTC
many,TRBJ2-5,TRBV13,.,CASSSTTSWETQYF,TGTGCCAGCAGCTCAACCACTAGCTGGGAGACCCAGTACTTC
few,TRBJ2-2,TRBV28,.,CASSVVQGGGELFF,TGTGCCAGCAGTGTCGTTCAGGGAGGCGGGGAGCTGTTTTTT
.,TRBJ1-2,TRBV18,TRBD1,CASSPGQGEGDGYTF,TGTGCCAGCTCACCTGGACAGGGTGAGGGAGATGGCTACACCTTC
.,TRBJ2-7,TRBV7-3,.,CASSSSWREQYF,TGTGCCAGCAGCTCATCGTGGCGCGAGCAGTACTTC
many,TRBJ2-2,TRBV19,.,CASGAGSPDTGELFF,TGTGCCAGTGGGGCTGGGAGCCCCGACACCGGGGAGCTGTTTTTT
many,TRBJ2-5,TRBV20-1,.,CSARTRGDYQETQYF,TGCAGTGCTAGGACCCGGGGTGACTACCAAGAGACCCAGTACTTC
many,TRBJ1-1,TRBV10-3,.,CAISERGEGEAFF,TGTGCCATCAGTGAGCGTGGTGAGGGTGAAGCTTTCTTT
.,TRBJ1-6,TRBV11-2,.,CASSSQMTVNNSPLHF,TGTGCCAGCAGCTCTCAAATGACGGTGAATAATTCACCCCTCCACTTT
many,TRBJ2-5,TRBV6-1,.,CASGGTAQETQYF,TGTGCCAGCGGCGGGACAGCCCAAGAGACCCAGTACTTC
.,TRBJ1-1,TRBV6-2/TRBV6-3,.,CASSYRGFGTEAFF,TGTGCCAGCAGTTACAGGGGTTTTGGCACTGAAGCTTTCTTT
.,TRBJ1-2,TRBV6-1,.,CASSEKGEDGYTF,TGTGCCAGCAGTGAGAAGGGGGAGGATGGCTACACCTTC
.,TRBJ2-7,TRBV6-1,.,CASSDGGLIYEQYF,TGTGCCAGCAGTGACGGTGGCTTAATCTACGAGCAGTACTTC
few,TRBJ1-5,TRBV6-1,.,CASRSSYSNQPQHF,TGTGCCAGCAGGAGCAGCTATAGCAATCAGCCCCAGCATTTT
.,TRBJ1-1,TRBV6-1,TRBD1,CASTGGHEAFF,TGTGCCAGTACAGGGGGCCATGAAGCTTTCTTT
many,TRBJ1-1,TRBV12-3/TRBV12-4,.,CASSLAGTSTEAFF,TGTGCCAGCAGTTTAGCGGGAACGAGCACTGAAGCTTTCTTT
.,TRBJ2-7,TRBV5-1,TRBD2,CASSLSLAGGSYEQYF,TGCGCCAGCAGCTTGTCACTAGCGGGGGGGTCATACGAGCAGTACTTC
many,TRBJ1-5,TRBV6-2/TRBV6-3,.,CASSHRRVGGNQPQHF,TGTGCCAGCAGTCATAGAAGGGTAGGGGGCAATCAGCCCCAGCATTTT
many,TRBJ2-5,TRBV6-5,TRBD2,CASSYRRGDQETQYF,TGTGCCAGCAGTTACCGTCGGGGGGACCAAGAGACCCAGTACTTC
.,TRBJ1-1,TRBV28,.,CASIALMNTEAFF,TGTGCCAGCATTGCGCTCATGAACACTGAAGCTTTCTTT
many,TRBJ2-2,TRBV6-1,.,CASSRGLGGRTGELFF,TGTGCCAGCAGTCGGGGTTTAGGGGGGCGCACCGGGGAGCTGTTTTTT
once,TRBJ2-7,TRBV11-2,TRBD2,CASSLDGGLGYEQYF,TGTGCCAGCAGCTTAGACGGGGGGTTAGGCTACGAGCAGTACTTC
few,TRBJ2-5,TRBV28,TRBD2,CASSLRTSGRVKTQYF,TGTGCCAGCAGTCTCCGGACTAGCGGGAGGGTTAAGACCCAGTACTTC
.,TRBJ1-6,TRBV20-1,.,CSASVGGHNSPLHF,TGCAGTGCTAGTGTCGGAGGGCACAATTCACCCCTCCACTTT
many,TRBJ1-2,TRBV6-1,.,CASRGRRDVGYTF,TGTGCCAGCCGTGGCCGCCGCGACGTTGGCTACACCTTC
many,TRBJ2-5,TRBV7-6,TRBD2,CASSLNGGGGETQYF,TGTGCCAGCAGCTTAAACGGGGGGGGAGGAGAGACCCAGTACTTC
many,TRBJ1-5,TRBV28,.,CASRRSWDNSNQPQHF,TGTGCCAGCAGACGCAGTTGGGACAATAGCAATCAGCCCCAGCATTTT
many,TRBJ1-2,TRBV5-6,.,CASSRTGPSFAF,TGTGCCAGCAGTCGCACAGGGCCCTCGTTCGCCTTC
few,TRBJ2-2,TRBV6-4,.,CASSRGPGGELFF,TGTGCCAGCAGTCGGGGGCCGGGCGGGGAGCTGTTTTTT
.,TRBJ1-2,TRBV30,.,CAWSVRGEANYGYTF,TGTGCCTGGAGTGTACGGGGTGAGGCTAACTATGGCTACACCTTC
.,TRBJ1-5,TRBV6-1,.,CASNVQGQPQHF,TGTGCCAGCAACGTACAGGGCCAGCCCCAGCATTTT
few,TRBJ1-5,TRBV6-1,.,CASSEEVVGSPNQPQHF,TGTGCCAGCAGTGAAGAGGTTGTAGGGTCCCCCAATCAGCCCCAGCATTTT
.,TRBJ2-5,TRBV12-3/TRBV12-4,.,CASSRTPHLQETQYF,TGTGCCAGCAGCAGGACTCCCCATCTTCAAGAGACCCAGTACTTC
many,TRBJ1-2,TRBV6-2/TRBV6-3,.,CASSWGYTF,TGTGCCAGCAGTTGGGGCTACACCTTC
.,TRBJ1-1,TRBV5-1,TRBD1,CASKGQGLGTEAFF,TGCGCCAGCAAAGGACAGGGCCTTGGCACTGAAGCTTTCTTT
.,TRBJ1-2,TRBV11-3,.,CASSLVRQGTYGYTF,TGTGCCAGCAGCTTAGTACGTCAGGGTACCTATGGCTACACCTTC